These 23 T cell receptor beta chains came from one sample sequenced in a study of shared clonotypes between healthy human individuals. Here immunoSEQ multiplex PCR was the method, and the copy in TCRdb shows in-frame clones only, minus some. The sample consists of about 1 million clones, under 80% of them appearing once. Sequences were obtained from memory CD4+ T cells sorted from blood. Subset described: CD45RA-negative fraction. The receptors here all came from a man younger than 30 in good health.

The chain carries TRBV2 and TRBJ2-5; D assignment may be TRBD1 or TRBD2 (5 bases each). This CDR3 is built from 15 residues. Trimming cost V 5 bases and J 1 base, with 14 bases left between them. The germline gives CDR1 SNHLY, CDR2 FYNNEI. The DNA of the CDR3 is TGTGCCAGCAGTAGGGACCGGTGGGGCCAAGAGACCCAGTACTTC. Its translation: CASSRDRWGQETQYF.

The chain is built from TRBV7-6 and TRBJ1-5; 7 bases align to TRBD1. V lost 2 bases, J lost 7 bases, and 14 bases stayed unmatched. Germline lookup yields CDR1 SGHVS and CDR2 FNYEAQ. This CDR3 has 17 residues. The DNA of the CDR3 is TGTGCCAGCAGCTTATTCGGGCCATCGACAGGGCCCCAGCCCCAGCATTTT. Translation: CASSLFGPSTGPQPQHF.

This chain connects TRBV27 to TRBJ2-7; 8 positions match TRBD2. This CDR3 is built from 17 residues. The V gene end was trimmed by 4 bases and the J gene end by 4 bases; junction bases not matched to a gene: 15. CDR1 is MNHEY, CDR2 SMNVEV, per germline (reference sequence). In DNA form, the CDR3 reads TGTGCCAGCAGTTCTATGAGATCGGGGGGGCTTCTATACGAGCAGTACTTC. It translates to CASSSMRSGGLLYEQYF.

The chain has TRBV7-2 and TRBJ2-4, with 12 bases that match TRBD2. There are 13 residues in the CDR3. CDR1 and CDR2 from the germline V gene are SGHTA and FQGNSA. Trimming cost V 6 bases and J 12 bases; bases outside gene matches: 6. CDR3 protein: CASRPGLAGNQYF. CDR3 nucleotides: TGTGCCAGCAGGCCAGGACTAGCGGGGAATCAGTACTTC.

This rearrangement joins TRBV6-5 to TRBJ1-2, with D perhaps TRBD1 (5 bases). CDR1 is MNHEY and CDR2 is SVGAGI in the germline V gene. Trimming shortened V by 5 bases and J by 5 bases, and 15 bases separated the two germline ends. The CDR3 consists of 14 residues. CDR3 DNA sequence: TGTGCCAGCAGTACCTATAAGGGGAATTATGGCTACACCTTC. It translates to CASSTYKGNYGYTF.

The table lists this clone with a count of one. The chain carries TRBV2 and TRBJ2-5; 8 bases align to TRBD1. Germline values: CDR1 SNHLY, CDR2 FYNNEI. This CDR3 is built from 13 residues. V dropped 6 bases and J dropped 3; count of bases not matched to a gene: 3. The CDR3 loop reads CASSEDREETQYF. CDR3 DNA: TGTGCCAGCAGCGAGGACAGGGAAGAGACCCAGTACTTC.

This clone was seen a single time. CDR3 sequence: CASSAFASGGHNEQFF. CDR3 sequence (DNA): TGCGCCAGCAGCGCTTTCGCGAGCGGGGGGCACAATGAGCAGTTCTTC. This rearrangement joins TRBV5-1 to TRBJ2-1; TRBD2 agrees at 9 bases. Germline V gene data show CDR1 as SGHRS and CDR2 as YFSETQ. Trimming at V came to 4 bases and at J to 5 bases, leaving 10 bases not matched to a gene. This CDR3 comprises 16 residues.

The CDR3 DNA reads TGTGCCACCAGCAGAGAGGACCCTTCTAACTATGGCTACACCTTC. Protein sequence: CATSREDPSNYGYTF. V and J are TRBV15 and TRBJ1-2; D call uncertain. From germline, CDR1 is LNHNV and CDR2 YYDKDF (reference sequence). V was pared by 0 bases and J by 0 bases, with 8 bases between. The CDR3 consists of 15 residues.

A few counts support this clone. The chain is built from TRBV10-3 and TRBJ1-2, with D possibly matching TRBD1 (6 bases). The length of the CDR3 is 12 residues. Trimming removed 3 bases from V and 6 bases from J, with 8 bases in between. The germline gives CDR1 ENHRY, CDR2 SYGVKD. The CDR3 DNA is TGTGCCATCAGTGAAGGGGGAGATGGCTACACCTTC. Its translation: CAISEGGDGYTF.

V and J are TRBV2 and TRBJ2-2, with 9 bases aligning to TRBD2. In germline, CDR1 is SNHLY, CDR2 FYNNEI. This CDR3 is built from 16 residues. The V gene end was trimmed by 4 bases and the J gene end by 7 bases; junction bases not matched to a gene: 10. CDR3 amino acids: CASSVRAGGSDGELFF. The DNA of the CDR3 is TGTGCCAGCAGTGTAAGAGCGGGGGGATCTGACGGGGAGCTGTTTTTT.

The CDR3 nucleotides are TGTGCCAGCAGCTTAAGAAGACCCAGTGGCGAAAAACTGTTTTTT. Its translation: CASSLRRPSGEKLFF. This chain links TRBV5-8 with TRBJ1-4; D gene uncertain. This CDR3 has 15 residues. Germline V gives CDR1 SGHTS, CDR2 YDEGEE. V was cut by 2 bases and J by 8 bases, with 16 bases left in between. Based on the CDR3 plus reference TRBV5-8 and TRBJ1-4, the full variable domain is EAGVTQSPTHLIKTRGQQATLRCSPISGHTSVYWYQQALGLGLQFLLWYDEGEERNRGNFPPRFSGRQFPNYSSELNVNALELEDSALYLCASSLRRPSGEKLFFGSGTQLSVL.

This clone was seen at least ten times. This chain links TRBV5-1 with TRBJ2-1; 10 bases are a match to TRBD2. The junction had 7 bases not matched to a gene; V was cut back by 5 bases and J by 2 bases. The length of the CDR3 is 16 residues. Germline lookup yields CDR1 SGHRS and CDR2 YFSETQ. This CDR3 is CASSPILAGAYNEQFF. The CDR3 nucleotides read TGCGCCAGCAGTCCAATCCTAGCGGGGGCCTACAATGAGCAGTTCTTC.

V gene TRBV2 combines with J gene TRBJ1-1; D gene ambiguous. The germline gives CDR1 SNHLY, CDR2 FYNNEI. CDR3 length: 13 amino acids. The ends were cut back, 5 bases at V and 2 bases at J, with 9 bases in the middle. The CDR3 nucleotides are TGTGCCAGCAGTATCGCACAAAACACTGAAGCTTTCTTT. Protein product: CASSIAQNTEAFF.

This clone was seen a few times. The chain is built from TRBV5-1 and TRBJ2-5, with a tentative D call TRBD1 (6 bases). Near its end, the DNA agrees better with TRBJ2-7, so the J call may be wrong. The CDR3 consists of 15 residues. Germline V gene data show CDR1 as SGHRS and CDR2 as YFSETQ. Written as DNA, the CDR3 is TGCGCCAGCAGCCCGAGGGACACGAGCTCCTACGAGCAGTACTTC. It translates to CASSPRDTSSYEQYF.

This chain joins TRBV19 and TRBJ1-1; D is unresolved. The germline V gene has CDR1 LNHDA and CDR2 SQIVND (reference sequence). The CDR3 runs to 13 residues. V lost 6 bases and J 3 bases, leaving 11 bases between the germline ends. CDR3 residues: CASSYGTYTEAFF. CDR3 sequence (DNA): TGTGCCAGTAGCTATGGCACCTACACTGAAGCTTTCTTT.

This clone has only a few counts. The chain recombines TRBV11-2 with TRBJ2-7; D unresolved. From germline, CDR1 is SGHAT and CDR2 FQNNGV. The V gene lost 4 bases and the J gene lost 1 base, with 8 bases spanning the gap. The CDR3 totals 13 residues. In nucleotides, the CDR3 is TGTGCCAGCAGCTCTTACAGTTCCTACGAGCAGTACTTC. It specifies CASSSYSSYEQYF.

The rearrangement joins TRBV6-5 to TRBJ2-6; D might be TRBD2 (5 bases). V lost 4 bases and J 1 base, leaving 11 bases between the germline ends. Looked up from germline, CDR1 is MNHEY and CDR2 is SVGAGI. This CDR3 is built from 16 residues. The CDR3 nucleotides are TGTGCCAGCAGTTCCCCGTCGGGGTCTGGGGCCAACGTCCTGACTTTC. Its protein is CASSSPSGSGANVLTF.

This clone was seen more than once but under ten times. Additional DNA sequences in this sample encode the identical CDR3. J is TRBJ2-7 and V is TRBV6-6; tentative D call: TRBD2 (6 bases). The CDR3 spans 12 residues. V lost 0 bases to trimming and J lost 7 bases, with 7 bases between them. The germline V gene has CDR1 MNHNY and CDR2 SVGAGI (reference sequence). CDR3 nucleotides: TGTGCCAGCAGTTACTCGGGGAGGGAGCAGTACTTC. It translates to CASSYSGREQYF.

The V call is TRBV5-1, the J call TRBJ2-5, with D possibly being TRBD2 (5 bases). Germline values: CDR1 SGHRS, CDR2 YFSETQ. With 0 bases removed from V and 3 bases from J, the gap between germline ends came to 9 bases. The CDR3 runs 14 residues. For the CDR3, the DNA is TGCGCCAGCAGCTTGGGTTGGGGAGAAGAGACCCAGTACTTC. As protein: CASSLGWGEETQYF.

This chain connects TRBV30 to TRBJ1-5; TRBD1 might be the D (5 bases). Trimming cost V 0 bases and J 6 bases, with 12 bases left between them. Germline values: CDR1 GTSNPN, CDR2 SVGIG (reference sequence). CDR3 size: 14 residues. CDR3 in DNA: TGTGCCTGGAGTGTACCCCAAAGGGGTCAGCCCCAGCATTTT. This translates into CAWSVPQRGQPQHF.

This clone was recorded a few times. J is TRBJ1-1 and V is TRBV9; tentative D call: TRBD1 (5 bases). Germline V gene sequence: CDR1 SGDLS, CDR2 YYNGEE. The CDR3 contains 13 residues. V lost 4 bases, J lost 6 bases, and 13 bases lay in between. In DNA, the CDR3 is TGTGCCAGCAGCCCGAGTCACAGGTCTGAAGCTTTCTTT. Protein: CASSPSHRSEAFF.

This clone turned up a few times. The chain couples TRBV5-5 to TRBJ2-3, with TRBD2 as a possible D gene (7 bases). The CDR3 totals 14 residues. Trimming left V 2 bases short and J 5 bases short, with 12 bases between. Germline V gene sequence: CDR1 SGHKS, CDR2 YYEKEE (reference sequence). CDR3 region: CASSFGGRGDTQYF. CDR3 nucleotides: TGTGCCAGCAGCTTCGGGGGGCGCGGAGATACGCAGTATTTT. Using reference TRBV5-5 and TRBJ2-3 for the parts outside the CDR3, the full variable domain is DAGVTQSPTHLIKTRGQQVTLRCSPISGHKSVSWYQQVLGQGPQFIFQYYEKEERGRGNFPDRFSARQFPNYSSELNVNALLLGDSALYLCASSFGGRGDTQYFGPGTRLTVL.

The chain couples TRBV10-3 to TRBJ2-5; D is undetermined. Trimming stripped 2 bases from V and 5 bases from J, with 3 bases between. Germline V gene sequence: CDR1 ENHRY, CDR2 SYGVKD. The CDR3 runs 11 residues. In nucleotides, the CDR3 is TGTGCCATCAGTGAGCGGGAGACCCAGTACTTC. Protein sequence: CAISERETQYF.